Below are 2 T cell receptor beta chains sequenced from a single sample in a study of shared clonotypes between healthy human individuals. Naive CD8 cells lacked CD45RO and underwent positive selection for CCR7, leaving out terminally differentiated effector memory CD45RA+ cells. The protocol was immunoSEQ multiplex PCR, while the TCRdb copy is restricted to in-frame clones and leaves out a portion. The data show about 800,000 clones, 90% to 97% seen once. Sequencing used naive CD8+ T cells sorted from blood. The receptors here all came from a young man in good health.

The chain joins TRBV5-5 to TRBJ1-1; D is unresolved. CDR3 size: 14 residues. With 1 base removed from V and 7 bases from J, the gap between germline ends came to 14 bases. CDR1 SGHKS and CDR2 YYEKEE come from the germline V gene (reference sequence). CDR3 DNA: TGTGCCAGCAGCTTGACTTCTTCAGCAGTTGAAGCTTTCTTT. This gives the protein CASSLTSSAVEAFF.

The chain employs TRBV11-2 and TRBJ2-5, with D possibly being TRBD2 (6 bases). The V end was cut by 6 bases, the J end by 2 bases, with 16 bases between. CDR3 length equals 15 residues. Germline lookup yields CDR1 SGHAT and CDR2 FQNNGV. The CDR3, as DNA: TGTGCCAGCAGTTGGGCGACTAGATTTCAAGAGACCCAGTACTTC. This translates into CASSWATRFQETQYF. Looking up the rest from reference TRBV11-2 and TRBJ2-5 gives the full variable domain: EAGVAQSPRYKIIEKRQSVAFWCNPISGHATLYWYQQILGQGPKLLIQFQNNGVVDDSQLPKDRFSAERLKGVDSTLKIQPAKLEDSAVYLCASSWATRFQETQYFGPGTRLLVL.